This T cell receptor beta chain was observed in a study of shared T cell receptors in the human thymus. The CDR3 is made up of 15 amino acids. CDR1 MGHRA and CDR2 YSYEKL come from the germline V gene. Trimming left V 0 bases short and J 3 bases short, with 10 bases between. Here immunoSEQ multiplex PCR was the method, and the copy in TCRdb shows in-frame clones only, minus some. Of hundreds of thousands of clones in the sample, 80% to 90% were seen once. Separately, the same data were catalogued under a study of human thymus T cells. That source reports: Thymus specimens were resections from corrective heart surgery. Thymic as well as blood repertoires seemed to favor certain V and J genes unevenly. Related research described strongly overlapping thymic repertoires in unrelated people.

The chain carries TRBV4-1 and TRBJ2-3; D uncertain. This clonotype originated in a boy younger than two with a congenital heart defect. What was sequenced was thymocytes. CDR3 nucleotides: TGCGCCAGCAGCCAAGATCAAACGGAGACAGATACGCAGTATTTT. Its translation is CASSQDQTETDTQYF.